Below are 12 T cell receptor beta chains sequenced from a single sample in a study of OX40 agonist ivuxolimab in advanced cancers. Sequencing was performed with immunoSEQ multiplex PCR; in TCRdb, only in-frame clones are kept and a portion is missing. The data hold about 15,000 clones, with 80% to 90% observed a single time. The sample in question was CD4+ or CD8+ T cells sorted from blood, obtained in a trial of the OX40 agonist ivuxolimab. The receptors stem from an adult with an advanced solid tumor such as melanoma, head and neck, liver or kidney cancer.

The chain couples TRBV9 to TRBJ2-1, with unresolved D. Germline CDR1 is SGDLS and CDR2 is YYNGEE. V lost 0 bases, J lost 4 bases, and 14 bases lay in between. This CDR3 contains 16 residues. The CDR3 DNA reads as TGTGCCAGCAGCGTAGGGGGTATAGCTGGATACAATGAGCAGTTCTTC. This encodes CASSVGGIAGYNEQFF.

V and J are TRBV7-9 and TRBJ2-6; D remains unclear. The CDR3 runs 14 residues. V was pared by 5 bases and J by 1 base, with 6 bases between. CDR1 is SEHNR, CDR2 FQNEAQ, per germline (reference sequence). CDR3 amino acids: CASSPRSGANVLTF. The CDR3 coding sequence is TGTGCCAGCAGCCCCCGGTCTGGGGCCAACGTCCTGACTTTC.

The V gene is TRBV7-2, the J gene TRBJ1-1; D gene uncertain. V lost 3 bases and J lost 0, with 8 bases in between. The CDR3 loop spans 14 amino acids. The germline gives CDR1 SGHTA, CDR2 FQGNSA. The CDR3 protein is CASSFSAMNTEAFF. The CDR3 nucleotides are TGTGCCAGCAGCTTCAGTGCAATGAACACTGAAGCTTTCTTT. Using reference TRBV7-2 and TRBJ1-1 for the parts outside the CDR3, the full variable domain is GAGVSQSPSNKVTEKGKDVELRCDPISGHTALYWYRQSLGQGLEFLIYFQGNSAPDKSGLPSDRFSAERTGGSVSTLTIQRTQQEDSAVYLCASSFSAMNTEAFFGQGTRLTVV.

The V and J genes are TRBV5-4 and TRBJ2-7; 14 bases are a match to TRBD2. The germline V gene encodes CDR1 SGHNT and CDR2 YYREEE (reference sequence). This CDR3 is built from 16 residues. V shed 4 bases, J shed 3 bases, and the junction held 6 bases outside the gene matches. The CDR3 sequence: CASSLGTSGSFYEQYF. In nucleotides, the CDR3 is TGTGCCAGCAGCCTGGGGACTAGCGGGAGCTTCTACGAGCAGTACTTC.

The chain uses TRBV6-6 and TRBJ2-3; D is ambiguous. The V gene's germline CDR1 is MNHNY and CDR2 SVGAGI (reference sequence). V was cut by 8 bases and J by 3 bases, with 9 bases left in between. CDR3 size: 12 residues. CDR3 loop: CASEMATDTQYF. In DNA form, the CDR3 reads TGTGCCAGCGAGATGGCTACAGATACGCAGTATTTT.

The CDR3 coding sequence is TGTGCCAGCAGCTCCCAGTATAATCAGCCCCAGCATTTT. Its translation: CASSSQYNQPQHF. The J gene is TRBJ1-5, the V gene TRBV7-2; D gene ambiguous. Germline assignment: CDR1 SGHTA and CDR2 FQGNSA. The CDR3 runs to 13 residues. Trimming left V 4 bases short and J 4 bases short, with 8 bases between.

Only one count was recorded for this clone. As DNA, the CDR3 is TGTGCCATCAGTGAGTCTTTAGTAGATGAGGGCACTGAAGCTTTCTTT. Translating gives CAISESLVDEGTEAFF. V is TRBV10-3 and J is TRBJ1-1; D uncertain. V was trimmed by 0 bases and J by 4 bases, leaving 15 bases between them. Germline CDR1 ENHRY, CDR2 SYGVKD. CDR3 length equals 16 residues.

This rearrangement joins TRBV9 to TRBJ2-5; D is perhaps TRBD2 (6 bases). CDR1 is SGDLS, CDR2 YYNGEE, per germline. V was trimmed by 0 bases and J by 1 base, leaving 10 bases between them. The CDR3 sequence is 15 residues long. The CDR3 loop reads CASSVVGLTQETQYF. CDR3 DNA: TGTGCCAGCAGCGTAGTCGGACTAACCCAAGAGACCCAGTACTTC.

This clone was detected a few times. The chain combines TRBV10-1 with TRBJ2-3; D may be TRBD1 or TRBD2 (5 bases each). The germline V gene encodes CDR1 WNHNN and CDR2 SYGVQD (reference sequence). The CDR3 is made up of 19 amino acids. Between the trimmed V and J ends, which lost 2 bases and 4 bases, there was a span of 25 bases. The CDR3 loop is CASSELVFYGAYGADTQYF. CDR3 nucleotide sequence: TGCGCCAGCAGTGAGCTAGTTTTCTACGGGGCCTACGGGGCAGATACGCAGTATTTT.

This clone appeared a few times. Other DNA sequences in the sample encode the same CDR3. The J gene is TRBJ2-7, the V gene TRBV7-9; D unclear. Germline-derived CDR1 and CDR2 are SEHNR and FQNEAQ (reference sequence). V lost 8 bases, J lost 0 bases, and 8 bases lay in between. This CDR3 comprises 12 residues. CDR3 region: CASSDGSYEQYF. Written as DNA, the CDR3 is TGTGCCAGCTCGGACGGCTCCTACGAGCAGTACTTC.

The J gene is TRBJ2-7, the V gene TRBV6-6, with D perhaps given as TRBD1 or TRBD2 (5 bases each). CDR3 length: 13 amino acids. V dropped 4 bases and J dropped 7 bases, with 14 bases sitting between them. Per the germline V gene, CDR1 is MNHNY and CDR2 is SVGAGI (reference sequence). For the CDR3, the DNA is TGTGCCAGCAGTTGGGACCTCCTGGGTGAGCAGTACTTC. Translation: CASSWDLLGEQYF.

The CDR3 DNA is TGTGCCAGCAGCTTAGCGCGGGAGGACCGGGCTCAGTACTTC. Protein: CASSLAREDRAQYF. The chain couples TRBV11-3 to TRBJ2-5; 8 positions agree with TRBD2. With 1 base clipped from V and 11 bases from J, the junction kept 9 bases outside the gene matches. The germline V gene has CDR1 SGHNT and CDR2 YENEEA. The CDR3 spans 14 residues. Supplemented by reference TRBV11-3 and TRBJ2-5, the full variable domain reads EAGVVQSPRYKIIEKKQPVAFWCNPISGHNTLYWYLQNLGQGPELLIRYENEEAVDDSQLPKDRFSAERLKGVDSTLKIQPAELGDSAVYLCASSLAREDRAQYFGPGTRLLVL.